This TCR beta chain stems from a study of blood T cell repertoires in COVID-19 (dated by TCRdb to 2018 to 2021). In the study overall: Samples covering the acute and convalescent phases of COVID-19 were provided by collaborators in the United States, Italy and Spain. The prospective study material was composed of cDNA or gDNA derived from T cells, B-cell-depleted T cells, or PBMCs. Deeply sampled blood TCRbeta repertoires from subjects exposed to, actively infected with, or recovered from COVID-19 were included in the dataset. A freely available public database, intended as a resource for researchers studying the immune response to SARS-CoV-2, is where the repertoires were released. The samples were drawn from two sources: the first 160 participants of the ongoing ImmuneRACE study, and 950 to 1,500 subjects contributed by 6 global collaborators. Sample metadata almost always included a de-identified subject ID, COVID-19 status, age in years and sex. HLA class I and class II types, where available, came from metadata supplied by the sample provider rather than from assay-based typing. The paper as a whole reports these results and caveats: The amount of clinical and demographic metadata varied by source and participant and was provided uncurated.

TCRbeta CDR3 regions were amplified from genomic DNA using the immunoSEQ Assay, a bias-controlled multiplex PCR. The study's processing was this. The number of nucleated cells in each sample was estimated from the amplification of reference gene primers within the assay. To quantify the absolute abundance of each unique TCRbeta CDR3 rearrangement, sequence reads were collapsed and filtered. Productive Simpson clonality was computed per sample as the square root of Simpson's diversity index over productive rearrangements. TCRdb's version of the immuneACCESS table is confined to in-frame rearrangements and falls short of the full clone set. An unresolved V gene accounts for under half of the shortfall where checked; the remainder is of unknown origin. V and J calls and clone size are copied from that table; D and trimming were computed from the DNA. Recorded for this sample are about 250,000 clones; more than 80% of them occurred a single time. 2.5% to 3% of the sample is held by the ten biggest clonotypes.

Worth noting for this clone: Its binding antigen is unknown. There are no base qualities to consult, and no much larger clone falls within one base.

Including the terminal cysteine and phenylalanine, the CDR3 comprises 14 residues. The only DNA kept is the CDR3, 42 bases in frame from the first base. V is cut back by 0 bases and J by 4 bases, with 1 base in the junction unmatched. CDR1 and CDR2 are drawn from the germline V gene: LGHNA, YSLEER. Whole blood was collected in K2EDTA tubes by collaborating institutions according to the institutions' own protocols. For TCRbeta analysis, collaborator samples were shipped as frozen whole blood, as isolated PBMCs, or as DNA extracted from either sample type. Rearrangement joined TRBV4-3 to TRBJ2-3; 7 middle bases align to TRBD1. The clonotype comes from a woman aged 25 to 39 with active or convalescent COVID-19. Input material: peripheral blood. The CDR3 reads CASSQDGTADTQYF. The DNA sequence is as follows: TGCGCCAGCAGCCAAGACGGGACAGCAGATACGCAGTATTTT.